The 28 T cell receptor beta chains presented below share a single source sample, sequenced in a study of T cell responses to AZD1222 COVID-19 vaccine. Produced via immunoSEQ multiplex PCR; TCRdb's table is partial and in-frame only. The sample shows 100,000 or so clones, around nine tenths of them seen only once. This specimen consisted of peripheral blood, obtained on day 0 of AZD1222 vaccination. These receptors came from an adult in good health.

J is TRBJ2-7 and V is TRBV19, with 9 bases that match TRBD1. V shed 10 bases and J 3 bases; nucleotides not matched to a gene: 10. CDR1 is LNHDA, CDR2 SQIVND, per germline (reference sequence). This CDR3 is built from 14 residues. The CDR3 here is CATKPGQGLYEQYF. The CDR3 DNA follows: TGTGCCACCAAACCGGGACAGGGACTCTACGAGCAGTACTTC.

The V and J genes are TRBV5-4 and TRBJ2-2; TRBD2 agrees at 7 bases. Trimming took 4 bases from V and 4 from J; bases not matched to a gene: 4. This CDR3 is built from 14 residues. The germline V gene has CDR1 SGHNT and CDR2 YYREEE (reference sequence). The CDR3 reads CASSLPGGTGELFF. DNA for the CDR3: TGTGCCAGCAGCCTCCCGGGGGGCACCGGGGAGCTGTTTTTT.

V gene TRBV12-5 combines with J gene TRBJ2-1; D assignment may be TRBD1 or TRBD2 (5 bases each). CDR3 size: 15 residues. Per the germline V gene, CDR1 is LGHNT and CDR2 is FRNRAP. With 4 bases removed from V and 8 bases from J, the gap between germline ends came to 18 bases. CDR3 protein: CASGSSRSGSDEQFF. The CDR3 nucleotides read TGTGCTAGTGGTTCCTCTCGGTCAGGGAGCGATGAGCAGTTCTTC.

The chain links TRBV4-3 to TRBJ2-3; 7 bases agree with TRBD1. Germline trimming cut 4 bases from V and 0 bases from J; bases unmatched to any gene: 7. Germline CDR1 reads LGHNA; CDR2 reads YSLEER. The CDR3 is made up of 16 amino acids. CDR3 sequence: CASSLGTAPSTDTQYF. The CDR3, as DNA: TGCGCCAGCAGCCTCGGGACAGCTCCTAGCACAGATACGCAGTATTTT.

V usage is TRBV19 and J usage is TRBJ1-5, with TRBD1 identical over 8 bases. This CDR3 contains 15 residues. V lost 6 bases, J lost 9 bases, and 13 bases stayed unmatched. Germline-derived CDR1 and CDR2 are LNHDA and SQIVND (reference sequence). This CDR3 is CASSGQGMGVGPQHF. The CDR3 bases are TGTGCCAGTAGCGGACAGGGCATGGGGGTAGGGCCCCAGCATTTT.

This chain joins TRBV10-3 and TRBJ2-3, with 9 positions matching TRBD2. J was trimmed by 4 bases and V by 4 bases; bases with no gene match: 9. The CDR3 extends over 16 amino acids. Per the germline V gene, CDR1 is ENHRY and CDR2 is SYGVKD. CDR3 amino acids: CAISGRSSGAADTQYF. The CDR3 region has the DNA TGTGCCATCAGTGGTCGGTCTAGCGGGGCGGCAGATACGCAGTATTTT.

Remarks on this clone: A read error may produce the germline difference seen at one junction end. V is TRBV7-2 and J is TRBJ1-2; D possibly corresponds to TRBD1 (5 bases). This CDR3 has 13 amino acids. In germline, CDR1 is SGHTA, CDR2 FQGNSA. The CDR3 sequence is CASSLAQGRRGTF. The CDR3 DNA reads as TGTGCCAGCAGCCTAGCCCAGGGACGGAGGGGCACCTTC.

The chain combines TRBV3-1 (or the pseudogene TRBV3-2) with TRBJ1-5; D not certain. In germline, CDR1 is LGHDT, CDR2 YNNKEL (reference sequence). Trimming left V 1 base short and J 7 bases short, with 8 bases between. The CDR3 length is 13 residues. CDR3 loop: CASSQGRTQPQHF. The CDR3 DNA follows: TGTGCCAGCAGCCAAGGGAGGACGCAGCCCCAGCATTTT.

The chain couples TRBV6-4 to TRBJ2-2; D is unclear. The CDR3 length is 14 residues. In germline, CDR1 is MRHNA, CDR2 SNTAGT. Trimming shortened V by 0 bases and J by 5 bases, and 7 bases separated the two germline ends. The chain's CDR3 is CASSDSAGTGELFF. The CDR3 coding sequence is TGTGCCAGCAGTGACTCCGCCGGAACCGGGGAGCTGTTTTTT.

This clone came up a few times. The J gene is TRBJ1-2, the V gene TRBV30; 7 bases agree with TRBD1. The V and J ends lost 3 bases and 6 bases, in that order; junction bases with no gene match: 7. The germline V gene has CDR1 GTSNPN and CDR2 SVGIG (reference sequence). This CDR3 has 13 amino acids. CDR3 in amino acids: CAWRTGPGNGYTF. The CDR3 DNA reads TGTGCCTGGAGGACAGGGCCTGGGAATGGCTACACCTTC.

V is TRBV6-6 and J is TRBJ1-2, with D perhaps TRBD1 (5 bases). Germline loops: CDR1 MNHNY, CDR2 SVGAGI (reference sequence). V shed 2 bases and J shed 3 bases, with 10 bases lying between them. This CDR3 is built from 14 residues. The CDR3 DNA follows: TGTGCCAGCAGTTACCAGGGCAGGGACTATGGCTACACCTTC. Its protein product is CASSYQGRDYGYTF.

V gene TRBV29-1 combines with J gene TRBJ2-7; 8 nucleotides match TRBD1. The germline gives CDR1 SQVTM, CDR2 ANQGSEA. Germline trimming cut 7 bases from V and 5 bases from J; bases unmatched to any gene: 7. The CDR3 covers 12 residues. CDR3 loop: CSAGQGRNEQYF. The CDR3 nucleotides are TGCAGCGCCGGACAGGGCCGTAACGAGCAGTACTTC.

J is TRBJ1-1 and V is TRBV6-5; D remains unclear. V lost 0 bases and J 1 base, leaving 12 bases between the germline ends. The CDR3 contains 16 residues. Germline CDR1 MNHEY, CDR2 SVGAGI. The CDR3 DNA sequence: TGTGCCAGCAGTTACTCGAGAGGGTTGGGGAACACTGAAGCTTTCTTT. Translating gives CASSYSRGLGNTEAFF.

The CDR3 is CASSLLLLSGELFF. The CDR3 nucleotides are TGTGCCAGCAGCTTGTTATTGCTGTCCGGGGAGCTGTTTTTT. The rearrangement uses TRBV7-2 and TRBJ2-2; D gene unclear. Germline loops: CDR1 SGHTA, CDR2 FQGNSA. There are 14 residues in the CDR3. The ends were cut back, 3 bases at V and 6 bases at J, with 11 bases in the middle.

The CDR3 DNA follows: TGTGCCAGCAGCTTAATGCGGGGAGGCACTGAAGCTTTCTTT. It codes for CASSLMRGGTEAFF. The chain couples TRBV11-2 to TRBJ1-1; D unclear. V shed 2 bases and J shed 4 bases, with 11 bases lying between them. The CDR3 runs to 14 residues. In germline, CDR1 is SGHAT, CDR2 FQNNGV.

The J gene is TRBJ2-1, the V gene TRBV7-9; D ambiguous. The germline V and J ends were trimmed by 1 base and 5 bases, with 3 bases remaining between them. This CDR3 comprises 12 residues. Germline assignment: CDR1 SEHNR and CDR2 FQNEAQ (reference sequence). In nucleotides, the CDR3 is TGTGCCAGCAGCTTAGGAAACAATGAGCAGTTCTTC. Its protein product is CASSLGNNEQFF.

This clone was seen only once. V is TRBV6-2 or TRBV6-3 and J is TRBJ2-7, with TRBD1 identical over 8 bases. The trim removed 2 bases at V and 4 bases at J, leaving 4 bases unmatched. CDR1 is MNHEY, CDR2 SVGEGT, per germline. This CDR3 has 14 amino acids. CDR3 DNA: TGTGCCAGCAGTTACCCCGGGACAGGATACGAGCAGTACTTC. Protein product: CASSYPGTGYEQYF.

V is TRBV6-4 and J is TRBJ1-2; 9 positions match TRBD1. Germline V gene lookup returns CDR1 MRHNA and CDR2 SNTAGT. The CDR3 runs to 15 residues. Trimming at V came to 2 bases and at J to 4 bases, leaving 5 bases not matched to a gene. The CDR3 here is CASSDSATGGYGYTF. CDR3 bases: TGTGCCAGCAGTGACAGCGCGACAGGGGGCTATGGCTACACCTTC.

The chain carries TRBV7-6 and TRBJ1-1, with D hard to call. This CDR3 is built from 14 residues. CDR1 and CDR2 (germline): SGHVS, FNYEAQ. V was pared by 1 base and J by 0 bases, with 6 bases between. The CDR3 here is CASSLGSLNTEAFF. CDR3 DNA sequence: TGTGCCAGCAGCTTAGGGTCCCTGAACACTGAAGCTTTCTTT.

The V and J genes are TRBV5-6 and TRBJ2-1; TRBD2 aligns across 8 bases. Germline V gene sequence: CDR1 SGHDT, CDR2 YYEEEE. The CDR3 spans 16 residues. The J segment lost 8 bases and the V segment lost 2 bases, leaving 12 bases of the junction unmatched. The CDR3 loop is CASSFLPGTRGHEQFF. Here the CDR3 DNA reads TGTGCCAGCAGCTTCCTCCCTGGGACTAGAGGGCATGAGCAGTTCTTC.

The gene calls are TRBV11-2 and TRBJ1-1; TRBD1 matches at 9 bases. Trimming removed 1 base from V and 10 bases from J; junction bases left unmatched: 7. The CDR3 extends over 14 amino acids. In germline, CDR1 is SGHAT, CDR2 FQNNGV. The CDR3: CASSLGDRVSVAFF. The CDR3 nucleotides are TGTGCCAGCAGCTTAGGGGACAGGGTGTCAGTAGCTTTCTTT.

This rearrangement joins TRBV5-1 to TRBJ2-1, with D perhaps matching TRBD1 or TRBD2 (7 bases each). Germline values: CDR1 SGHRS, CDR2 YFSETQ. V shed 2 bases and J shed 8 bases, with 14 bases lying between them. This CDR3 contains 14 residues. The CDR3 region has the DNA TGCGCCAGCAGCTTTCAGGGAGGGGGCGATGAGCAGTTCTTC. This codes for CASSFQGGGDEQFF.

The chain couples TRBV10-3 to TRBJ2-4, with D perhaps TRBD1 (5 bases). The germline V gene encodes CDR1 ENHRY and CDR2 SYGVKD. CDR3 size: 14 residues. V lost 5 bases to trimming and J lost 0 bases, with 8 bases between them. The CDR3 here is CAISPQVAKNIQYF. The CDR3 DNA reads TGTGCCATCAGTCCACAGGTAGCCAAAAACATTCAGTACTTC.

The chain is built from TRBV28 and TRBJ2-7; D gene uncertain. The ends were cut back, 2 bases at V and 3 bases at J, with 5 bases in the middle. Germline values: CDR1 MDHEN, CDR2 SYDVKM. The CDR3 is 12 amino acids. DNA of the CDR3: TGTGCCAGCAGTTTAGCTTACTACGAGCAGTACTTC. This translates into CASSLAYYEQYF.

This chain connects TRBV6-4 to TRBJ2-2; D is possibly TRBD2 (5 bases). The length of the CDR3 is 15 residues. Trimming shortened V by 3 bases and J by 5 bases, and 13 bases separated the two germline ends. Per germline, CDR1 MRHNA and CDR2 SNTAGT. The CDR3, as DNA: TGTGCCAGCAGTGAGGAGAGGGAATTAACCGGGGAGCTGTTTTTT. Encoded protein: CASSEERELTGELFF.

This chain links TRBV19 with TRBJ1-3; D not certain. CDR1 LNHDA and CDR2 SQIVND come from the germline V gene (reference sequence). The CDR3 has 17 amino acids. The V and J ends lost 10 bases and 0 bases respectively, with 22 bases between them. The CDR3 is CAILHPALASSGNTIYF. The CDR3 region has the DNA TGTGCCATCCTCCACCCCGCGCTTGCGTCCTCTGGAAACACCATATATTTT.

This clone has more than one count but fewer than ten. V usage is TRBV28 and J usage is TRBJ1-2, with a tentative D call TRBD1 (6 bases). The CDR3 covers 13 residues. The V gene's germline CDR1 is MDHEN and CDR2 SYDVKM. The V gene lost 6 bases and the J gene lost 0 bases, with 8 bases spanning the gap. The CDR3 coding sequence is TGTGCCAGCAGGGACAGTCCTAACTATGGCTACACCTTC. Its protein product is CASRDSPNYGYTF.

This chain uses TRBV6-5 with TRBJ1-3; possibly TRBD1 for D (6 bases). CDR3 length: 14 residues. V was pared by 8 bases and J by 0 bases, with 11 bases between. Germline V gives CDR1 MNHEY, CDR2 SVGAGI. The CDR3 region is CASDRFRSGNTIYF. The CDR3 DNA sequence: TGTGCCAGCGACAGGTTTCGCTCTGGAAACACCATATATTTT.